This T cell receptor (beta chain) emerged from a study of blood T cell repertoires in COVID-19. Across the whole study: Specimens from acute and convalescent COVID-19 originated in the United States, Italy and Spain. T cells, B-cell-depleted T cells, or PBMCs supplied cDNA or gDNA.

This clone appeared a few times. In the original analysis: Reference gene primer amplification yielded estimated nucleated cell counts. The method was immunoSEQ multiplex PCR; TCRdb's version includes in-frame clones alone and lacks a portion of them. V, J and clone size derive from that table, while D and trimming were established from the DNA sequence. The table records 30,000 to 35,000 clones, around 84% of them present only once. This CDR3 comprises 13 residues. The germline V gene encodes CDR1 SGDLS and CDR2 YYNGEE. The V end was cut by 1 base, the J end by 1 base, with 5 bases between. V and J are TRBV9 and TRBJ1-2, with unresolved D. The sequenced sample consisted of peripheral blood. The receptor was isolated from a human donor with acute or convalescent COVID-19. The donor label of this sample is uncertain. The CDR3 protein is CASSVLDNYGYTF. In nucleotides, the CDR3 is TGTGCCAGCAGCGTACTAGATAACTATGGCTACACCTTC.